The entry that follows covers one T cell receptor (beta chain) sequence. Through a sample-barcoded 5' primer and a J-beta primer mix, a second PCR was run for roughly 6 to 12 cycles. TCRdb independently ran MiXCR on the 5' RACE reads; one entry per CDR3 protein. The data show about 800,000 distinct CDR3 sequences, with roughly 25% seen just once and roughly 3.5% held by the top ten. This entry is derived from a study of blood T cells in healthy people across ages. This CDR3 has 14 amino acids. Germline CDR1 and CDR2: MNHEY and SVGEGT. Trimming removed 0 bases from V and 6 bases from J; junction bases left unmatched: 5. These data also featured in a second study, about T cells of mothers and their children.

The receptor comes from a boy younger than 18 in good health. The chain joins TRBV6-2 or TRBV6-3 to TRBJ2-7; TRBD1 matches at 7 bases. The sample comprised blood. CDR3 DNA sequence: TGTGCCAGCAGTTACTCGACAGGGTGGTTCGAGCAGTACTTC. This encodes CASSYSTGWFEQYF.